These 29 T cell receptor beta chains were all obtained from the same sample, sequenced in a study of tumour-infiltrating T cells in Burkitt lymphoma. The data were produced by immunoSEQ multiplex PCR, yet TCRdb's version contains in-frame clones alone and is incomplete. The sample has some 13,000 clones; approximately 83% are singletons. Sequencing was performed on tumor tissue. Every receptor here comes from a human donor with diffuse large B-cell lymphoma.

The CDR3 DNA reads TGTGCCAGCTGGACTAGCGGGAGTCGGGTAGAGACCCAGTACTTC. This translates into CASWTSGSRVETQYF. The rearrangement joins TRBV2 to TRBJ2-5, with 13 bases matching TRBD2. This CDR3 has 15 amino acids. The trim removed 8 bases at V and 4 bases at J, leaving 7 bases unmatched. Germline lookup yields CDR1 SNHLY and CDR2 FYNNEI.

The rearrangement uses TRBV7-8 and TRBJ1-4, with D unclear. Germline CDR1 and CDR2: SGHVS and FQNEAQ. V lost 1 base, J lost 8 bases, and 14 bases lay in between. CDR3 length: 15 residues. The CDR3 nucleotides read TGTGCCAGCAGCTTAGATGATGGGCCGCGGGAAAAACTGTTTTTT. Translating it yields CASSLDDGPREKLFF.

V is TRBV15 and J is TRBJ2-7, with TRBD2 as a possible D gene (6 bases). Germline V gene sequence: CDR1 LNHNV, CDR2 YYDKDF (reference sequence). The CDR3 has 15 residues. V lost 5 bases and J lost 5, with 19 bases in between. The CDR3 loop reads CATSSPSGERDEQYF. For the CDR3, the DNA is TGTGCCACCAGCTCTCCCTCGGGGGAGCGAGACGAGCAGTACTTC.

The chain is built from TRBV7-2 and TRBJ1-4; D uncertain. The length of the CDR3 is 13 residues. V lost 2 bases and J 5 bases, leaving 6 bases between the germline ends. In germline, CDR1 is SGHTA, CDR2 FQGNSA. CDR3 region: CASSLSQNEKLFF. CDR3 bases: TGTGCCAGCAGCTTAAGTCAGAATGAAAAACTGTTTTTT.

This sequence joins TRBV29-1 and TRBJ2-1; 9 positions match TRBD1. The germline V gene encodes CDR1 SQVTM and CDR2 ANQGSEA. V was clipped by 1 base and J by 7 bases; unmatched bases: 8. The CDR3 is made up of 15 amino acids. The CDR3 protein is CSVEGGGQGINEQFF. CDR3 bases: TGCAGCGTTGAAGGGGGGGGACAGGGTATTAATGAGCAGTTCTTC.

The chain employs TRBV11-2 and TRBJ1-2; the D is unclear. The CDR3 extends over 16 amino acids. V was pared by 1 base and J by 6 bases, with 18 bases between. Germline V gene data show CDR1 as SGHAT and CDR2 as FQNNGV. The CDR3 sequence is CASSLGTASGEDGYTF. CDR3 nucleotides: TGTGCCAGCAGCTTAGGTACCGCGTCAGGAGAGGATGGCTACACCTTC.

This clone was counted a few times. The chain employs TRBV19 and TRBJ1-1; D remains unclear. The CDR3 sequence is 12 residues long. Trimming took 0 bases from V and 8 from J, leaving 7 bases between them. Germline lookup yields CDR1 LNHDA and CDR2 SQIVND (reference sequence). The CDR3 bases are TGTGCCAGTAGTATAGACAGGATCGAAGCTTTCTTT. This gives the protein CASSIDRIEAFF.

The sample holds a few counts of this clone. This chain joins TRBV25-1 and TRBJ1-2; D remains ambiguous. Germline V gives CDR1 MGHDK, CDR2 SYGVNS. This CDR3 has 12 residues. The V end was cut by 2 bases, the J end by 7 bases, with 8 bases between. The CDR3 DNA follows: TGTGCCAGCAGTGAAGAGGATCCTGGCTACACCTTC. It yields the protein CASSEEDPGYTF.

The CDR3 reads CASSERGRSNEQFF. The CDR3 DNA reads TGCGCCAGCAGTGAGCGCGGTAGGAGCAATGAGCAGTTCTTC. The chain uses TRBV10-1 and TRBJ2-1; no clear D. Per the germline V gene, CDR1 is WNHNN and CDR2 is SYGVQD (reference sequence). With 2 bases removed from V and 6 bases from J, the gap between germline ends came to 11 bases. CDR3 length: 14 amino acids.

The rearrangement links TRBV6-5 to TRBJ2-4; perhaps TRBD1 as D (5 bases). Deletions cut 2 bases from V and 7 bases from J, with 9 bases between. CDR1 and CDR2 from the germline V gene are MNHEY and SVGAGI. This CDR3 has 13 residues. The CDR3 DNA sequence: TGTGCCAGCAGTTACGACAGTACGAACATTCAGTACTTC. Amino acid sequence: CASSYDSTNIQYF.

The CDR3 is CASSLIAGGDYEQYF. Written as DNA, the CDR3 is TGTGCCAGCAGCTTAATTGCGGGGGGGGACTACGAGCAGTACTTC. The rearrangement uses TRBV7-2 and TRBJ2-7; 9 bases fit TRBD2. V shed 2 bases and J 3 bases; nucleotides not matched to a gene: 5. Germline V gives CDR1 SGHTA, CDR2 FQGNSA. This CDR3 has 15 residues.

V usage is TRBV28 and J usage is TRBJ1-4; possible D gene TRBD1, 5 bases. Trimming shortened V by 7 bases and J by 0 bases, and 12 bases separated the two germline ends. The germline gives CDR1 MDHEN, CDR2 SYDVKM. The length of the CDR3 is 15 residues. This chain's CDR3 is CASTEGTTTNEKLFF. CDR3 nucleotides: TGTGCCAGCACTGAGGGGACTACAACTAATGAAAAACTGTTTTTT. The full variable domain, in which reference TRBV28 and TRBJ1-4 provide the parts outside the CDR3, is DVKVTQSSRYLVKRTGEKVFLECVQDMDHENMFWYRQDPGLGLRLIYFSYDVKMKEKGDIPEGYSVSREKKERFSLILESASTNQTSMYLCASTEGTTTNEKLFFGSGTQLSVL.

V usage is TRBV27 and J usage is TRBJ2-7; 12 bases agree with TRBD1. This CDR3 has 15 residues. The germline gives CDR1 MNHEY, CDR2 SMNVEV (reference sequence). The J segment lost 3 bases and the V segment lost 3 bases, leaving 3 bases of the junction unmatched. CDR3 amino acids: CASSLGTGGFYEQYF. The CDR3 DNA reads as TGTGCCAGCAGTTTGGGGACAGGGGGCTTCTACGAGCAGTACTTC.

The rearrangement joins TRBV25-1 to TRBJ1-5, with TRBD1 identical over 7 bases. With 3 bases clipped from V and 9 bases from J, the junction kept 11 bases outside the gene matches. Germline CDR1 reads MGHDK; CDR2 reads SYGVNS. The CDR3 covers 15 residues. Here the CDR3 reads CASSDRRDSGTPQHF. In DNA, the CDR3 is TGTGCCAGCAGTGACCGGCGGGACAGCGGCACGCCCCAGCATTTT.

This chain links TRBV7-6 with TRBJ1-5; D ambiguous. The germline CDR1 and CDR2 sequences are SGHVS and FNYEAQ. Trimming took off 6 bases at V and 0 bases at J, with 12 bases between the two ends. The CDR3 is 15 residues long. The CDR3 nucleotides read TGTGCCAGCAGTCAAGGATCTTATAGCAATCAGCCCCAGCATTTT. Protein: CASSQGSYSNQPQHF.

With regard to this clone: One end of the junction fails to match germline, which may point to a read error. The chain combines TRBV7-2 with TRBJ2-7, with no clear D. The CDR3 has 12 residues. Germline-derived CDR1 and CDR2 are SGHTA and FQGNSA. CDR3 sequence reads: CASTLGNYEQYF. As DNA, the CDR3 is TGTGCCAGCACCTTAGGGAACTACGAGCAGTACTTC.

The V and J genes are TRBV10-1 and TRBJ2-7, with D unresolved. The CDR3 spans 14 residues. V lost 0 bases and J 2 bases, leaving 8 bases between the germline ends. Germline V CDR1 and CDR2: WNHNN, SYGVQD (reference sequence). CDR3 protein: CASSESTRTYEQYF. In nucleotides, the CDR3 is TGCGCCAGCAGTGAGTCTACCAGAACCTACGAGCAGTACTTC.

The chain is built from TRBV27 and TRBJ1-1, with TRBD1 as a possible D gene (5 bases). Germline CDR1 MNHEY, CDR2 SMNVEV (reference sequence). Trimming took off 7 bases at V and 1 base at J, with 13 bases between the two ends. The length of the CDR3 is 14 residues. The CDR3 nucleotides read TGTGCCAGCAAGGTCGGGGCTCGGAACACTGAAGCTTTCTTT. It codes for CASKVGARNTEAFF.

CDR3 sequence: CASSLVSRAGTDTQYF. The CDR3, as DNA: TGTGCCAGCAGCTTAGTGTCGCGGGCCGGCACAGATACGCAGTATTTT. The chain uses TRBV13 and TRBJ2-3; a possible D gene is TRBD2 (5 bases). This CDR3 region has 16 residues. V was trimmed by 1 base and J by 1 base, leaving 12 bases between them. Germline V gene lookup returns CDR1 PRHDT and CDR2 FYEKMQ (reference sequence).

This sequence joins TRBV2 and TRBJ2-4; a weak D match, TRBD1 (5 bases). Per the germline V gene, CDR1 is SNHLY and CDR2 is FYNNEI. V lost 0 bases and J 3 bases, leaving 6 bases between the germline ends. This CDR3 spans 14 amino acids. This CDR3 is CASSEAGVKNIQYF. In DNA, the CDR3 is TGTGCCAGCAGTGAAGCAGGGGTCAAAAACATTCAGTACTTC. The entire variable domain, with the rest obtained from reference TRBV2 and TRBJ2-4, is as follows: EPEVTQTPSHQVTQMGQEVILRCVPISNHLYFYWYRQILGQKVEFLVSFYNNEISEKSEIFDDQFSVERPDGSNFTLKIRSTKLEDSAMYFCASSEAGVKNIQYFGAGTRLSVL.

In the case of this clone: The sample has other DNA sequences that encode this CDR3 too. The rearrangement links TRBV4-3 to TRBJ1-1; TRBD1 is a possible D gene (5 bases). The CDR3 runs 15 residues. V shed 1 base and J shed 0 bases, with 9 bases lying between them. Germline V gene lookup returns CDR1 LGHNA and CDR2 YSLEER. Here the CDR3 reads CASSQGGGMNTEAFF. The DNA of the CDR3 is TGCGCCAGCAGCCAAGGGGGCGGAATGAACACTGAAGCTTTCTTT.

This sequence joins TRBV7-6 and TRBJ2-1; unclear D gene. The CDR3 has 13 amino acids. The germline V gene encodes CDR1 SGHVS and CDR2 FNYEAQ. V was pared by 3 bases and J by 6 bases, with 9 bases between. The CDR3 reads CASSLRWGNEQFF. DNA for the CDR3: TGTGCCAGCAGCTTGAGATGGGGCAATGAGCAGTTCTTC.

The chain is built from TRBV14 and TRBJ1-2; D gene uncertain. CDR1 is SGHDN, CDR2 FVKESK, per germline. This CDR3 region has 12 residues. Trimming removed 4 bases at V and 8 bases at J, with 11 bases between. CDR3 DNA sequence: TGTGCCAGCAGCCTCTCGGTGGGCGGCTACACCTTC. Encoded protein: CASSLSVGGYTF.

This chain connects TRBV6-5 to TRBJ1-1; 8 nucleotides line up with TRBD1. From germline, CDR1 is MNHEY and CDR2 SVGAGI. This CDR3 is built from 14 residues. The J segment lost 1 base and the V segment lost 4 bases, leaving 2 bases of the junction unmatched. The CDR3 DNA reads TGTGCCAGCAGTTTAGGGACAGGGAACACTGAAGCTTTCTTT. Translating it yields CASSLGTGNTEAFF.

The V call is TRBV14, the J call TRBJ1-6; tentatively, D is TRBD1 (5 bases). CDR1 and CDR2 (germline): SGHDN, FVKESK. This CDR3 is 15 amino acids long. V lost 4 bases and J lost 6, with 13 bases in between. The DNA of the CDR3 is TGTGCCAGCAGCCCACGTCAGGGAGGTAATTCACCCCTCCACTTT. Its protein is CASSPRQGGNSPLHF.

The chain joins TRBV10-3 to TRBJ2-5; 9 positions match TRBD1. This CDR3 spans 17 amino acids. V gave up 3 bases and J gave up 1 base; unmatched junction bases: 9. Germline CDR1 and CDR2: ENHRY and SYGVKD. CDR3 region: CAISEGDRDGFQETQYF. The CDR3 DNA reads TGTGCCATCAGTGAAGGGGACAGGGACGGGTTCCAAGAGACCCAGTACTTC.

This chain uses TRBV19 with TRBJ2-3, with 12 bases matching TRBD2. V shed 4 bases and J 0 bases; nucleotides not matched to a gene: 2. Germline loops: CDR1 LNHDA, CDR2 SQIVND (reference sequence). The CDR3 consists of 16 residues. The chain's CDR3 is CASSRGLAGSTDTQYF. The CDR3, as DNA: TGTGCCAGTAGTAGGGGACTAGCGGGTAGCACAGATACGCAGTATTTT.

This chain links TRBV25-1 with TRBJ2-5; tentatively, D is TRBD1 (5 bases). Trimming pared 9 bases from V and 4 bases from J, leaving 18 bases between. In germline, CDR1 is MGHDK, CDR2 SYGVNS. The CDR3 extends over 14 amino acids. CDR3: CASSRLQGVETQYF. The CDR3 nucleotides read TGTGCCAGTTCCCGGCTCCAGGGTGTAGAGACCCAGTACTTC.

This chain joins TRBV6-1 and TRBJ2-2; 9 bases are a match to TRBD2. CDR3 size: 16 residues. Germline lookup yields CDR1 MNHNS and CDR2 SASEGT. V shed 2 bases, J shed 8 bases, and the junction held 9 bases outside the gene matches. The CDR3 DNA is TGTGCCAGCAGTGAAACCCCGGGGCTAGCGGGGGGGGAGCTGTTTTTT. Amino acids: CASSETPGLAGGELFF.